The 12 T cell receptor beta chains listed next were all sequenced from one sample in a study of blood T cell repertoires in COVID-19. Some clones are missing from TCRdb's copy, which holds only in-frame ones; the method was immunoSEQ multiplex PCR. The profile covers a few hundred thousand clones, with around 90% appearing a single time and about 2.5% taken by the ten largest. The sequencing input was peripheral blood. These receptors all come from a young man with active or convalescent COVID-19.

V and J are TRBV5-1 and TRBJ1-2; D might be TRBD1 (5 bases). Per the germline V gene, CDR1 is SGHRS and CDR2 is YFSETQ. V was cut by 1 base and J by 2 bases, with 12 bases left in between. The CDR3 spans 15 residues. The DNA for the CDR3 is TGCGCCAGCAGCTTGTCTGGACACCTAAACTATGGCTACACCTTC. It encodes CASSLSGHLNYGYTF.

This clone was seen a handful of times. This chain joins TRBV27 and TRBJ2-1; a weak D match, TRBD2 (5 bases). The CDR3 runs to 16 residues. Germline loops: CDR1 MNHEY, CDR2 SMNVEV (reference sequence). V lost 3 bases to trimming and J lost 4 bases, with 16 bases between them. The DNA of the CDR3 is TGTGCCAGCAGTTTGAAGCCCAGGACGGGATACAATGAGCAGTTCTTC. Translated: CASSLKPRTGYNEQFF.

V is TRBV7-6 and J is TRBJ1-3; D uncertain. This CDR3 is 15 amino acids long. The germline CDR1 and CDR2 sequences are SGHVS and FNYEAQ. V was clipped by 4 bases and J by 2 bases, with 12 bases between them. DNA for the CDR3: TGTGCCAGCAGCTCTTCCCGGGTACCTGGAAACACCATATATTTT. Its translation is CASSSSRVPGNTIYF.

The chain couples TRBV5-1 to TRBJ2-7; 7 nucleotides align to TRBD1. V lost 1 base and J lost 1; bases outside the gene matches: 8. Germline CDR1 is SGHRS and CDR2 is YFSETQ. The CDR3 runs 16 residues. DNA for the CDR3: TGCGCCAGCAGCTTGATCCCTGGACAGGCGTCCTACGAGCAGTACTTC. Translated, it gives CASSLIPGQASYEQYF.

The genes are TRBV10-2 and TRBJ1-5; D gene unclear. Germline assignment: CDR1 WSHSY and CDR2 SAAADI. This CDR3 is built from 13 residues. V lost 6 bases and J 7 bases, leaving 13 bases between the germline ends. CDR3 region: CASSPAGNQPQHF. DNA of the CDR3: TGCGCCAGCAGCCCCGCGGGGAACCAGCCCCAGCATTTT.

The J gene is TRBJ2-2, the V gene TRBV11-2; tentative D call: TRBD2 (6 bases). The V and J ends lost 6 bases and 8 bases respectively, with 16 bases between them. Looked up from germline, CDR1 is SGHAT and CDR2 is FQNNGV. CDR3 length equals 14 residues. The CDR3 loop reads CASSRPWGEGELFF. As DNA, the CDR3 is TGTGCCAGCAGTCGCCCGTGGGGGGAGGGGGAGCTGTTTTTT.

A single count supports this clone. V and J are TRBV3-1 (or the pseudogene TRBV3-2) and TRBJ1-5, with 9 bases aligning to TRBD1. V lost 3 bases to trimming and J lost 2 bases; unmatched junction nucleotides: 8. Per germline, CDR1 LGHDT and CDR2 YNNKEL (reference sequence). The CDR3 length is 17 residues. The CDR3 sequence: CASSQFQGQGGNQPQHF. DNA for the CDR3: TGTGCCAGCAGCCAGTTTCAGGGACAGGGAGGCAATCAGCCCCAGCATTTT.

V gene TRBV6-6 combines with J gene TRBJ1-2; the match to TRBD1 covers 9 bases. Germline V gives CDR1 MNHNY, CDR2 SVGAGI (reference sequence). The CDR3 length is 14 residues. J gave up 8 bases and V 5 bases, and 9 bases lay outside the gene matches. The CDR3 protein is CASSRQGQGWGYTF. The CDR3 DNA is TGTGCCAGCAGTAGGCAAGGACAGGGGTGGGGCTACACCTTC.

This clone was detected only once. The V and J genes are TRBV27 and TRBJ1-1; D call uncertain. Germline CDR1 reads MNHEY; CDR2 reads SMNVEV (reference sequence). Trimming pared 2 bases from V and 4 bases from J, leaving 8 bases between. The CDR3 spans 13 residues. Here the CDR3 reads CASSLGRGTEAFF. The CDR3 bases are TGTGCCAGCAGTTTAGGTAGAGGCACTGAAGCTTTCTTT.

The rearrangement links TRBV5-4 to TRBJ1-1; D may be TRBD1 (6 bases). CDR3 length: 14 residues. Trimming took off 3 bases at V and 4 bases at J, with 13 bases between the two ends. Germline assignment: CDR1 SGHNT and CDR2 YYREEE (reference sequence). CDR3: CASSSRQVGTEAFF. In nucleotides, the CDR3 is TGTGCCAGCAGCTCCAGACAGGTGGGCACTGAAGCTTTCTTT. The variable domain in full, with the rest retrieved from reference TRBV5-4 and TRBJ1-1, is ETGVTQSPTHLIKTRGQQVTLRCSSQSGHNTVSWYQQALGQGPQFIFQYYREEENGRGNFPPRFSGLQFPNYSSELNVNALELDDSALYLCASSSRQVGTEAFFGQGTRLTVV.

V is TRBV5-6 and J is TRBJ2-3; 7 nucleotides align to TRBD1. With 4 bases clipped from V and 0 bases from J, the junction kept 5 bases outside the gene matches. The CDR3 is 15 residues long. Germline values: CDR1 SGHDT, CDR2 YYEEEE. Here the CDR3 reads CASSHDRVSTDTQYF. Here the CDR3 DNA reads TGTGCCAGCAGCCACGACAGGGTGAGCACAGATACGCAGTATTTT.

The chain couples TRBV12-3 or TRBV12-4 to TRBJ1-4, with TRBD1 as a possible D gene (5 bases). Trimming shortened V by 9 bases and J by 6 bases, and 14 bases separated the two germline ends. The CDR3 has 13 amino acids. The CDR3: CASRGLPDEKLFF. The CDR3 DNA reads as TGTGCCAGTAGGGGACTCCCGGATGAAAAACTGTTTTTT.